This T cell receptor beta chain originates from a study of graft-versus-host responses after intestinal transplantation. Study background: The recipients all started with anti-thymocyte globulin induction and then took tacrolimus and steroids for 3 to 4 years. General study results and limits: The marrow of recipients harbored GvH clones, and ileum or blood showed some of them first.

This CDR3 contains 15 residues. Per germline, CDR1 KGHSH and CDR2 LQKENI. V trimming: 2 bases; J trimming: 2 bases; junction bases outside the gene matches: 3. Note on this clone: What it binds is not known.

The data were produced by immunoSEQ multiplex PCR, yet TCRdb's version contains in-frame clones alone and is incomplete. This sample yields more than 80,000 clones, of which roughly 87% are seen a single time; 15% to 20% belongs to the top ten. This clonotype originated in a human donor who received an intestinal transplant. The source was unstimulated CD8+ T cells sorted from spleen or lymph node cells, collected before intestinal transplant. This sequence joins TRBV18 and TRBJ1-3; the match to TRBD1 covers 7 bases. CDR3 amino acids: CASSPGRGPGNTIYF. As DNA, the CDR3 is TGTGCCAGCTCACCAGGGAGGGGGCCTGGAAACACCATATATTTT.